In its sample, the clone carrying this T cell receptor beta chain was seen many times. Its antigen is unidentified. The data were taken from a study of T cell repertoires in cytomegalovirus infection. V dropped 5 bases and J dropped 4 bases, with 20 bases sitting between them. The germline V gene has CDR1 SGHNT and CDR2 YENEEA. The CDR3 sequence is 17 residues long. TCRdb independently ran MiXCR on the reads; one entry per CDR3 protein. In the table there are some 130,000 distinct CDR3 sequences, 20% to 30% of which are singletons. The clonotype comes from a human donor in good health (CMV status not recorded). Some clones in this sample may be carry-over from other donors' samples. The sample was PBMCs, sequenced either directly or after in vitro stimulation (not recorded which). The gene calls are TRBV11-3 and TRBJ2-2; a weak D match, TRBD2 (6 bases). The CDR3 here is CASSIPKSGVSTGELFF. The CDR3 DNA follows: TGTGCCAGCAGCATCCCCAAGTCGGGAGTCAGCACCGGGGAGCTGTTTTTT.